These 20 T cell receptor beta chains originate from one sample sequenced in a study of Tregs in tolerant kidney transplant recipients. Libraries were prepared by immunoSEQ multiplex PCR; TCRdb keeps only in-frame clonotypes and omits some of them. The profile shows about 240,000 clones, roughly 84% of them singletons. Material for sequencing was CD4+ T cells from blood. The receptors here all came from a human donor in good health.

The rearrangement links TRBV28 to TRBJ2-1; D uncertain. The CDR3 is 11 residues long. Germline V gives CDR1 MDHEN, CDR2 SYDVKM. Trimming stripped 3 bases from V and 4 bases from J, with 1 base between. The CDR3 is CASSFYNEQFF. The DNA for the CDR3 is TGTGCCAGCAGTTTTTACAATGAGCAGTTCTTC.

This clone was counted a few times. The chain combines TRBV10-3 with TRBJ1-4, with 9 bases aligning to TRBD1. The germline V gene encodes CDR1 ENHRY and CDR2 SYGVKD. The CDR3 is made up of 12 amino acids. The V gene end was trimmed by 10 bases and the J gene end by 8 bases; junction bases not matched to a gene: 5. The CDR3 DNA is TGTGCCACGGGGACAGGGCCGGAAAAACTGTTTTTT. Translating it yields CATGTGPEKLFF.

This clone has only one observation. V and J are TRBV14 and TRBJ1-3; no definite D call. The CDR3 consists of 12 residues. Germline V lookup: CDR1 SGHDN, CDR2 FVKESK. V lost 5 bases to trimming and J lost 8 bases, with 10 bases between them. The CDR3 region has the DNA TGTGCCAGCAGCTCCCGGTCGGACACCATATATTTT. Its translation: CASSSRSDTIYF.

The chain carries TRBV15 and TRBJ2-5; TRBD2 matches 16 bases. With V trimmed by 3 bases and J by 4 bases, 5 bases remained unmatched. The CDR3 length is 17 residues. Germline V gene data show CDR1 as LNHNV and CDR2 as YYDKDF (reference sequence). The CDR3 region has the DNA TGTGCCACCAGCAGTGGGACTAGCGGGGGGGCGGGAGAGACCCAGTACTTC. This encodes CATSSGTSGGAGETQYF.

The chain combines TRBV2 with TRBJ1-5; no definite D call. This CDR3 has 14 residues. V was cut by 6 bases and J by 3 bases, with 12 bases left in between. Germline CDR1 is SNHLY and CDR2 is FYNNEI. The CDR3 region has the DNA TGTGCCAGCAGCCCCCAAACCCTCAATCAGCCCCAGCATTTT. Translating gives CASSPQTLNQPQHF.

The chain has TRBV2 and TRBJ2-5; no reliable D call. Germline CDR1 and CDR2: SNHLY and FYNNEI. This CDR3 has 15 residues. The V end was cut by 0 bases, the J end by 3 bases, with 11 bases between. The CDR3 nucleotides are TGTGCCAGCAGTGAAGCAGAGATCAAAAAAGAGACCCAGTACTTC. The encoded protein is CASSEAEIKKETQYF. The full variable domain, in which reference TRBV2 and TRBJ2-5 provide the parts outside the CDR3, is EPEVTQTPSHQVTQMGQEVILRCVPISNHLYFYWYRQILGQKVEFLVSFYNNEISEKSEIFDDQFSVERPDGSNFTLKIRSTKLEDSAMYFCASSEAEIKKETQYFGPGTRLLVL.

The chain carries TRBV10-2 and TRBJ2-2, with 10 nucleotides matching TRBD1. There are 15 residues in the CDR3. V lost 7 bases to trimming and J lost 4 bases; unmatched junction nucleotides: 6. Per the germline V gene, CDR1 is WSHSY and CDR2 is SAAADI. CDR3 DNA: TGCGCCAGCATGTGGGACAGGGGATCCACCGGGGAGCTGTTTTTT. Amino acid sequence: CASMWDRGSTGELFF.

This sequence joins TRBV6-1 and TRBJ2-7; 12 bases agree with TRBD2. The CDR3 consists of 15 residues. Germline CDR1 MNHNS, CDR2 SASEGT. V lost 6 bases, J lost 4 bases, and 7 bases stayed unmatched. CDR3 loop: CASRRTSGDEYEQYF. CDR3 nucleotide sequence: TGTGCCAGCAGACGGACTAGCGGGGACGAGTACGAGCAGTACTTC.

CDR3 sequence: CASSLGDRVIYEQYF. As DNA, the CDR3 is TGCGCCAGCAGCTTAGGGGACAGGGTCATATACGAGCAGTACTTC. J is TRBJ2-7 and V is TRBV5-1, with 9 bases matching TRBD1. V dropped 2 bases and J dropped 4; count of bases not matched to a gene: 7. This CDR3 comprises 15 residues. The V gene's germline CDR1 is SGHRS and CDR2 YFSETQ.

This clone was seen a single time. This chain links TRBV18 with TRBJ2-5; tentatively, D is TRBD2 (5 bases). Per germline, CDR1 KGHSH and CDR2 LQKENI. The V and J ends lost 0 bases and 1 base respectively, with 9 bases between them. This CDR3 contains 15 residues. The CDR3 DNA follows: TGTGCCAGCTCACCACCCACTAGGGCCCAAGAGACCCAGTACTTC. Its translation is CASSPPTRAQETQYF.

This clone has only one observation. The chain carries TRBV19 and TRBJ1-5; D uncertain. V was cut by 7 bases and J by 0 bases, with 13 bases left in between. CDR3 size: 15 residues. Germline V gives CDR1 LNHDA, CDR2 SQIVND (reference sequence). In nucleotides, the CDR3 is TGTGCCAGTATGAGACGTACACCTAGCAATCAGCCCCAGCATTTT. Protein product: CASMRRTPSNQPQHF.

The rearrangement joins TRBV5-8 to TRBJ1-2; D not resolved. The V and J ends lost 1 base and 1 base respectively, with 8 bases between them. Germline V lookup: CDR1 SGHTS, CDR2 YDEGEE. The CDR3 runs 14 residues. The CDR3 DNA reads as TGTGCCAGCAGCTTGCGAGGGTATAACTATGGCTACACCTTC. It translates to CASSLRGYNYGYTF.

The CDR3 here is CASSLARGTDTQYF. DNA for the CDR3: TGTGCCAGCAGCTTAGCGCGGGGGACAGATACGCAGTATTTT. The chain uses TRBV7-2 and TRBJ2-3; TRBD2 agrees at 7 bases. V gave up 0 bases and J gave up 3 bases; unmatched junction bases: 0. The germline V gene encodes CDR1 SGHTA and CDR2 FQGNSA. CDR3 length: 14 amino acids.

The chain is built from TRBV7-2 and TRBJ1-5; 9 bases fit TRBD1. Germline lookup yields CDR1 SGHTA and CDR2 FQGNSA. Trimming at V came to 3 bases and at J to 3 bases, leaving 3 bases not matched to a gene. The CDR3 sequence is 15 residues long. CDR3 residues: CASSLDRGYNQPQHF. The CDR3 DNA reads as TGTGCCAGCAGCTTGGACAGGGGCTACAATCAGCCCCAGCATTTT.

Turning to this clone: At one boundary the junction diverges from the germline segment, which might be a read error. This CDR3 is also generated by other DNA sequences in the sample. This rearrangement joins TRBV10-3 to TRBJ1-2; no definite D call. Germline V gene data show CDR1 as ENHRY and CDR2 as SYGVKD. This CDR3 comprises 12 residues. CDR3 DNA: TGCGCCATGTCCGACGGGATCTATGGCTACACCTTC. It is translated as CAMSDGIYGYTF.

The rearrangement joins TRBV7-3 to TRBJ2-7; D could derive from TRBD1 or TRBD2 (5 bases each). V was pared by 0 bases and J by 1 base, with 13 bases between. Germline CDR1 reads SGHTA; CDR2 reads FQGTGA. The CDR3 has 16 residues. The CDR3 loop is CASSLTAGTPSYEQYF. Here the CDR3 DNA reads TGTGCCAGCAGCTTAACGGCCGGGACCCCTTCCTACGAGCAGTACTTC.

As DNA, the CDR3 is TGTGCCAGCCGCCTTATAGAGACTATCACAGATACGCAGTATTTT. Protein: CASRLIETITDTQYF. This sequence joins TRBV5-6 and TRBJ2-3; weak D call: TRBD2 (5 bases). There are 15 residues in the CDR3. The V and J ends lost 7 bases and 2 bases respectively, with 17 bases between them. Germline V gene lookup returns CDR1 SGHDT and CDR2 YYEEEE.

The CDR3 spells CASRDSLGDTQYF. The DNA of the CDR3 is TGTGCCAGCAGGGACAGCTTAGGTGATACGCAGTATTTT. V gene TRBV6-1 combines with J gene TRBJ2-3; D is possibly TRBD1 (6 bases). Trimming took off 6 bases at V and 6 bases at J, with 13 bases between the two ends. This CDR3 is built from 13 residues. Germline CDR1 is MNHNS and CDR2 is SASEGT.

CDR3 nucleotides: TGTGCCAGCAGCTTGCCAGGGAGTAGCACAGATACGCAGTATTTT. Translation: CASSLPGSSTDTQYF. The chain is built from TRBV5-4 and TRBJ2-3; D tentatively fits TRBD1 or TRBD2 (5 bases each). Per the germline V gene, CDR1 is SGHNT and CDR2 is YYREEE (reference sequence). This CDR3 comprises 15 residues. Trimming removed 1 base from V and 0 bases from J, with 9 bases in between.

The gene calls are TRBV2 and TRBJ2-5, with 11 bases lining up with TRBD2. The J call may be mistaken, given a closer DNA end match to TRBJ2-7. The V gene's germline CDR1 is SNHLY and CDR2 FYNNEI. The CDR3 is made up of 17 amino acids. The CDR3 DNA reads TGTGCCAGCAGTTTGCTCCATAGCGGGGGGGCATCATACGAGCAGTACTTC. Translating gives CASSLLHSGGASYEQYF.